This T cell receptor beta chain was documented in a study of CD8 T cells in Susac syndrome. RNA in amounts of roughly 0.5 to 1 ug was reverse transcribed with random hexamers. TCRdb redid the calling of the immunoSEQ multiplex PCR reads with MiXCR, one entry per CDR3 protein. Of around 300,000 distinct CDR3 sequences in the sample, approximately 89% were seen once. The sequenced sample consisted of CD8+ T cells from PBMCs. The TCR sequence derives from a human donor with multiple sclerosis.

Written as DNA, the CDR3 is TGTGCCAGCAGCTCAAAAGCGGGGGAGGCAGATACGCAGTATTTT. This translates into CASSSKAGEADTQYF. The V gene is TRBV7-9, the J gene TRBJ2-3; 8 bases map to TRBD2. Germline V lookup: CDR1 SEHNR, CDR2 FQNEAQ (reference sequence). The CDR3 has 15 amino acids. V lost 4 bases to trimming and J lost 4 bases; unmatched junction nucleotides: 7.